This T cell receptor beta chain was sequenced in a study of T cell responses to AZD1222 COVID-19 vaccine. This CDR3 region has 14 residues. In germline, CDR1 is MNHEY, CDR2 SVGAGI. Trimming stripped 6 bases from V and 5 bases from J, with 11 bases between. Regarding this clone: No antigen is known for it.

Here immunoSEQ multiplex PCR was the method, and the copy in TCRdb shows in-frame clones only, minus some. Among under 50,000 clones listed, 88% were seen once. Study-wide results and caveats: Spike-specific TCR breadth and depth both grew after two AZD1222 doses. Donors, mostly white British, included more females; clonal diversity was possibly underestimated.

The clonotype was recovered from an adult who received the MenACWY meningococcal vaccine as a control. J is TRBJ1-6 and V is TRBV6-5; D is possibly TRBD1 (6 bases). The source was peripheral blood, collected 28 days after the second dose of the MenACWY control vaccine. The CDR3 sequence is CASSTDRNNSPLHF. The CDR3 DNA reads as TGTGCCAGCAGCACCGACAGGAATAATTCACCCCTCCACTTT.